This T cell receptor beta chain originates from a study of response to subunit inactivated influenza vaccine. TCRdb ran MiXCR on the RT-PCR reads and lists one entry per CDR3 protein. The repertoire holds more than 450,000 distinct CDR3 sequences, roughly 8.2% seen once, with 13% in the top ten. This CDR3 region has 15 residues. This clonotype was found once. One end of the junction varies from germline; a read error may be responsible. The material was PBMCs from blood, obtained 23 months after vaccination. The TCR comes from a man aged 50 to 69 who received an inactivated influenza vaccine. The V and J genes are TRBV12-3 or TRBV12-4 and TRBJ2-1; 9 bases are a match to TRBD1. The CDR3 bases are TGTGCCAGCAGTTTGGGGACAGGGACCTACAATGAGCAGCTCTTC. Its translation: CASSLGTGTYNEQLF.